This is a list of T cell receptor beta chains from one sample in a study of chemoradiotherapy in HPV16-positive cancers. Sequenced by immunoSEQ multiplex PCR; TCRdb stores in-frame clones only, minus some. Among around 4,000 clones listed, 55% to 75% were seen once. Sequenced material: tumor tissue, taken from a patient who underwent chemoradiotherapy. The receptors here all came from a human donor with HPV-associated anogenital cancer. Both conserved end residues are part of each CDR3. A D gene is named only where the DNA matches it firmly. Clone size is stated in some rows and not others, as once, few, many or a class when expanded.

.	TRBV28	TRBJ2-1	.	CASSLGGGSYNEQFF	TGTGCCAGCAGTTTGGGAGGGGGCTCCTACAATGAGCAGTTCTTC
once	TRBV13	TRBJ2-3	TRBD1	CASSPYPPGQGTSTDTQYF	TGTGCCAGCAGCCCTTACCCGCCGGGACAGGGGACTAGCACAGATACGCAGTATTTT
.	TRBV6-5	TRBJ1-5	.	CASSGGNNQPQHF	TGTGCCAGTTCCGGAGGGAACAATCAGCCCCAGCATTTT
.	TRBV7-2	TRBJ2-5	TRBD2	CASSLILAGVGETQYF	TGTGCCAGCAGCTTAATACTAGCGGGAGTAGGAGAGACCCAGTACTTC
.	TRBV5-1	TRBJ2-7	.	CASSLLGGPYEQYF	TGCGCCAGCAGCTTGCTGGGGGGCCCCTACGAGCAGTACTTC
.	TRBV27	TRBJ2-7	.	CASSLAGEGGQYF	TGTGCCAGCAGTTTAGCGGGAGAAGGGGGGCAGTACTTC
.	TRBV7-2	TRBJ1-3	.	CASSSARLGNTIYF	TGTGCCAGCAGTTCAGCACGCCTTGGAAACACCATATATTTT
.	TRBV13	TRBJ1-4	.	CASSLGSRREKLFF	TGTGCCAGCAGCTTAGGGTCTCGTCGTGAAAAACTGTTTTTT
large	TRBV7-9	TRBJ1-5	.	CASSLSGPGQPQHF	TGTGCCAGCAGCTTATCGGGTCCCGGTCAGCCCCAGCATTTT
few	TRBV27	TRBJ2-6	.	CASSPRTVRSGANVLTF	TGTGCCAGCAGTCCAAGGACCGTGCGCTCTGGGGCCAACGTCCTGACTTTC
.	TRBV7-9	TRBJ1-2	.	CASSLGLLNYGYTF	TGTGCCAGCAGCTTAGGCCTGCTTAACTATGGCTACACCTTC
few	TRBV11-2	TRBJ2-2	.	CASSLIRDLTFF	TGTGCCAGCAGCTTAATCAGGGACCTTACGTTTTTT
.	TRBV10-2	TRBJ2-1	TRBD2	CASRRTSGRVEEQFF	TGCGCCAGCAGAAGGACTAGCGGGAGGGTGGAGGAGCAGTTCTTC
.	TRBV5-1	TRBJ1-4	.	CASSQQGRSEKLFF	TGCGCCAGCAGCCAACAGGGACGGAGTGAAAAACTGTTTTTT
.	TRBV14	TRBJ2-1	TRBD2	CASSQVGGLAFSHNEQFF	TGTGCCAGCAGCCAAGTTGGGGGACTAGCATTTTCCCACAATGAGCAGTTCTTC
few	TRBV20-1	TRBJ1-1	.	CGTSMNTEAFF	TGCGGGACGTCGATGAACACTGAAGCTTTCTTT
once	TRBV28	TRBJ2-3	TRBD2	CASGGGASTDTQYF	TGTGCCAGCGGGGGGGGTGCTAGCACAGATACGCAGTATTTT
.	TRBV7-6	TRBJ2-7	.	CASSLGKGGEQYF	TGTGCCAGCAGCTTAGGTAAAGGGGGCGAGCAGTACTTC
.	TRBV15	TRBJ1-2	TRBD1	CATSANRGLNYGYTF	TGTGCCACCAGCGCTAACAGGGGTTTAAACTATGGCTACACCTTC
.	TRBV7-9	TRBJ2-7	.	CASSSGTNFPGIYEQYF	TGTGCCAGCAGTTCCGGGACCAATTTCCCTGGAATCTACGAGCAGTACTTC
.	TRBV9	TRBJ2-2	.	CASSLEGGWELFF	TGTGCCAGCAGCTTGGAGGGTGGCTGGGAGCTGTTTTTT
few	TRBV7-9	TRBJ1-5	.	CASSQFRGGLESAQHF	TGTGCCAGCAGCCAATTTAGGGGGGGTTTGGAATCAGCCCAGCATTTT
.	TRBV9	TRBJ2-6	.	CASSGTQGGLGSGANVLTF	TGTGCCAGCAGCGGAACTCAGGGGGGGCTTGGCTCTGGGGCCAACGTCCTGACTTTC
few	TRBV28	TRBJ1-1	TRBD1	CASSSYGQGDTEAFF	TGTGCCAGCAGTTCATACGGACAGGGGGACACTGAAGCTTTCTTT
.	TRBV6-5	TRBJ1-4	TRBD1	CASSRQGEGEKLFF	TGTGCCAGCAGTCGACAGGGAGAGGGCGAAAAACTGTTTTTT
large	TRBV7-9	TRBJ2-3	TRBD2	CASSPAGTSGTDTQYF	TGTGCCAGCAGCCCAGCCGGGACTAGCGGCACAGATACGCAGTATTTT
.	TRBV5-1	TRBJ1-6	.	CASSLQENSPLHF	TGCGCCAGCAGCTTGCAGGAAAATTCACCCCTCCACTTT
large	TRBV29-1	TRBJ2-1	.	CSVEDYNEQFF	TGCAGCGTTGAAGACTACAATGAGCAGTTCTTC
.	TRBV14	TRBJ2-7	.	CASSQDLAGEQYF	TGTGCCAGCAGCCAAGATCTTGCGGGGGAGCAGTACTTC
.	TRBV5-1	TRBJ2-1	.	CASSLGGGGEQFF	TGCGCCAGCAGCTTGGGAGGGGGGGGTGAGCAGTTCTTC
.	TRBV19	TRBJ1-2	TRBD1	CASAGQDTDGYTF	TGTGCCAGTGCTGGACAGGACACGGATGGCTACACCTTC
.	TRBV4-2	TRBJ2-6	.	CASSHNTAGANVLTF	TGTGCCAGCAGCCATAACACGGCTGGGGCCAACGTCCTGACTTTC
.	TRBV27	TRBJ2-2	TRBD2	CASRRYGLAGEAGELFF	TGTGCCAGCAGGCGATACGGACTAGCGGGAGAGGCCGGGGAGCTGTTTTTT
.	TRBV7-8	TRBJ2-7	.	CASSLGLSEQYF	TGTGCCAGCAGCCTTGGACTATCGGAGCAGTACTTC
.	TRBV7-9	TRBJ1-1	.	CASSFSNTEAFF	TGTGCCAGCAGCTTTTCGAACACTGAAGCTTTCTTT
.	TRBV4-2	TRBJ2-5	TRBD2	CASSRAGEAGEQTQYF	TGTGCCAGCAGCCGGGCTGGGGAAGCGGGAGAGCAGACCCAGTACTTC
.	TRBV13	TRBJ2-5	.	CASNWGPTGETQYF	TGTGCCAGCAATTGGGGCCCGACAGGAGAGACCCAGTACTTC
.	TRBV7-8	TRBJ1-5	TRBD1	CASSLNRGNGGNQPQHF	TGTGCCAGCAGCTTAAACAGGGGAAACGGGGGGAATCAGCCCCAGCATTTT
.	TRBV11-2	TRBJ2-3	TRBD1	CASSPYTGTVTDTQYF	TGTGCCAGCAGCCCTTACACCGGGACAGTCACAGATACGCAGTATTTT